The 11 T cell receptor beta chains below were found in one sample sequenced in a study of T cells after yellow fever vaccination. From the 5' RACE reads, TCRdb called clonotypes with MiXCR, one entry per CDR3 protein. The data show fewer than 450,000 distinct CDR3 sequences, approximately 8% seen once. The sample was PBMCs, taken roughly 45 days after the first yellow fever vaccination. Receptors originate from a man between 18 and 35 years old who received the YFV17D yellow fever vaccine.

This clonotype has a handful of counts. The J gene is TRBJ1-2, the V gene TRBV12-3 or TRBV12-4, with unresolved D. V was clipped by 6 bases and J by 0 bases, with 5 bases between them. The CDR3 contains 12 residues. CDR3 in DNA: TGTGCCAGCAGCAATACTAACTATGGCTACACCTTC. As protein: CASSNTNYGYTF.

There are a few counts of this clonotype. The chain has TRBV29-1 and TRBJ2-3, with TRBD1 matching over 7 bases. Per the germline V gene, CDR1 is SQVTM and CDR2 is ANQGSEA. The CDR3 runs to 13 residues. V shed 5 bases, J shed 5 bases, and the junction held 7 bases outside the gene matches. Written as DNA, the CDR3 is TGCAGCGTTCCGACAGGGCCTGGAGATACGCAGTATTTT. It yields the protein CSVPTGPGDTQYF.

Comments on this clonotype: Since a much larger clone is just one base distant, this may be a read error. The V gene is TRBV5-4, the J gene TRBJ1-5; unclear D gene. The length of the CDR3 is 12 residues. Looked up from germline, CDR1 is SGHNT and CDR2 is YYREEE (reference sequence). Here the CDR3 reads CTSSLAGQPQHF. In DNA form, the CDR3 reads TGTACCAGCAGCTTGGCTGGCCAGCCCCAGCATTTT.

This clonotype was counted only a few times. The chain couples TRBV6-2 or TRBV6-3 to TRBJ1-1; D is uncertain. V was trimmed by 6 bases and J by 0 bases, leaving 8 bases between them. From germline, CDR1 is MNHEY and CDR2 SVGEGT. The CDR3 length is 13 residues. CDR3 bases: TGTGCCAGCAGGATCTCGATGAACACTGAAGCTTTCTTT. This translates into CASRISMNTEAFF.

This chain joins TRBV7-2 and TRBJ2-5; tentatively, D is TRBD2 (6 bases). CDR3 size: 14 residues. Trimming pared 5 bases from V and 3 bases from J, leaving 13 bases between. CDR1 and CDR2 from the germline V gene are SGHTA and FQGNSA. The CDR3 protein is CASSRGAREETQYF. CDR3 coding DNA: TGTGCCAGCAGCCGCGGGGCGAGGGAAGAGACCCAGTACTTC.

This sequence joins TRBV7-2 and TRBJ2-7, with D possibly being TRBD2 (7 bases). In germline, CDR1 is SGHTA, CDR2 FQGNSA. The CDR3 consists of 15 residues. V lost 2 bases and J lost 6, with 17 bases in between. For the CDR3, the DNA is TGTGCCAGCAGCTTAAGGGGGGGGGCCGGAGGCGAGCAGTACTTC. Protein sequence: CASSLRGGAGGEQYF.

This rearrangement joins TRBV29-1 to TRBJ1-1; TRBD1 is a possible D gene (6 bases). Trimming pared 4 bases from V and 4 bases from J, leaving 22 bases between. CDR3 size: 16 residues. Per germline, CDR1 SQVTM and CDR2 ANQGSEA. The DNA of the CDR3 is TGCAGCGTTGTGTGGGGGGCGCGACAGATGCCCACTGAAGCTTTCTTT. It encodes CSVVWGARQMPTEAFF.

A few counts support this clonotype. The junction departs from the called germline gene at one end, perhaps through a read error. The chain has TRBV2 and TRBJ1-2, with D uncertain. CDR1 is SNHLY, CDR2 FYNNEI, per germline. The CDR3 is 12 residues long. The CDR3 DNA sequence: TGTGCCAGCAGCGAAGACTTGGCCGGCTACACCTTC. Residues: CASSEDLAGYTF. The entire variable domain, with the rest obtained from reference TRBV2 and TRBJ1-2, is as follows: EPEVTQTPSHQVTQMGQEVILRCVPISNHLYFYWYRQILGQKVEFLVSFYNNEISEKSEIFDDQFSVERPDGSNFTLKIRSTKLEDSAMYFCASSEDLAGYTFGSGTRLTVV.

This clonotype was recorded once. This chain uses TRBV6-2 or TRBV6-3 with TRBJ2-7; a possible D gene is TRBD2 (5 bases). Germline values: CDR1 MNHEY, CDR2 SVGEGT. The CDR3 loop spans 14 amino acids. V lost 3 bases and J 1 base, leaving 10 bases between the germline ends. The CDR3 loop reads CASSYMRTSYEQYF. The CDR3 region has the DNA TGTGCCAGCAGTTATATGAGGACTTCCTACGAGCAGTACTTC.

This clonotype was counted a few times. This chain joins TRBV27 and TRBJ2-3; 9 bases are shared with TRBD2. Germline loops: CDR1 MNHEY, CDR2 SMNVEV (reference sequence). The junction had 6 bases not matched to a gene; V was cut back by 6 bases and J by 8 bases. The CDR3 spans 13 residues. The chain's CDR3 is CASRTSGRVTQYF. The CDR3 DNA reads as TGTGCCAGCAGGACTAGCGGTAGGGTTACGCAGTATTTT.

CDR3 in amino acids: CASSLVGTGWGTEAFF. As DNA, the CDR3 is TGCGCCAGCAGCTTGGTAGGGACCGGTTGGGGCACTGAAGCTTTCTTT. The chain couples TRBV5-1 to TRBJ1-1; D is possibly TRBD1 (5 bases). This CDR3 is 16 amino acids long. Deletions cut 0 bases from V and 4 bases from J, with 16 bases between. Germline V lookup: CDR1 SGHRS, CDR2 YFSETQ.